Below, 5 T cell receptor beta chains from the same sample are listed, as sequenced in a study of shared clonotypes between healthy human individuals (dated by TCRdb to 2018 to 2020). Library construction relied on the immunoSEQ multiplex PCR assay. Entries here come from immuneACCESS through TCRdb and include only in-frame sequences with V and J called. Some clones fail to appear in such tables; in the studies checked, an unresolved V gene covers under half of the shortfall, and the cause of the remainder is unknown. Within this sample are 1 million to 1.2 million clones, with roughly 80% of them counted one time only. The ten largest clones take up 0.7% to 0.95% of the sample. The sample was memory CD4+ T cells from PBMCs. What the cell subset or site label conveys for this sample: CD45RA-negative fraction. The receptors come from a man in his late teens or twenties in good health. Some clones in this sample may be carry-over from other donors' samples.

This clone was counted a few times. The CDR3 DNA is TGTGCCAGCAGTTCCACAGCGGGAGGCTACGAGCAGTACTTC. Translating gives CASSSTAGGYEQYF. This rearrangement joins TRBV6-6 to TRBJ2-7; 9 bases line up with TRBD2. V lost 4 bases, J lost 3 bases, and 4 bases stayed unmatched. This CDR3 is built from 14 residues. Germline-derived CDR1 and CDR2 are MNHNY and SVGAGI (reference sequence).

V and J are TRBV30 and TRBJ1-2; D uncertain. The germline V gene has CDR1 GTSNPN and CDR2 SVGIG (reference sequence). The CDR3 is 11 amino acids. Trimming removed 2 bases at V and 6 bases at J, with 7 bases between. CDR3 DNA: TGTGCCTGGAGTTGGGAGGATGGCTACACCTTC. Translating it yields CAWSWEDGYTF.

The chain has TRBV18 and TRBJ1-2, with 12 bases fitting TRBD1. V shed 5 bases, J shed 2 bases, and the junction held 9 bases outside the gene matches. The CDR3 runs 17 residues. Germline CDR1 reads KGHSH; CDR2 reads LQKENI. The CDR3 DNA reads TGTGCCAGCTCAGAGAGTATGGGGACAGGGGGCAACTATGGCTACACCTTC. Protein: CASSESMGTGGNYGYTF.

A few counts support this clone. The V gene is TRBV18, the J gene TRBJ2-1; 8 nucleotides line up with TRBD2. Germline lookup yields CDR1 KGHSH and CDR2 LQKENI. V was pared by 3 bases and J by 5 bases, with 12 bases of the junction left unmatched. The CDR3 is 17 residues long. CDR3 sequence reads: CASSPQGPGLANNEQFF. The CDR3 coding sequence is TGTGCCAGCTCACCTCAGGGTCCTGGACTAGCTAACAATGAGCAGTTCTTC.

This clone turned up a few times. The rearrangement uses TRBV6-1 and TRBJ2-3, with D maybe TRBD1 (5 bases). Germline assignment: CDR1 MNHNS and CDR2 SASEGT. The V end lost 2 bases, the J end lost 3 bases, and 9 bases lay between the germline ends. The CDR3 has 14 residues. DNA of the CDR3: TGTGCCAGCAGTGAACGGAAGGGGACAGATACGCAGTATTTT. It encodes CASSERKGTDTQYF.